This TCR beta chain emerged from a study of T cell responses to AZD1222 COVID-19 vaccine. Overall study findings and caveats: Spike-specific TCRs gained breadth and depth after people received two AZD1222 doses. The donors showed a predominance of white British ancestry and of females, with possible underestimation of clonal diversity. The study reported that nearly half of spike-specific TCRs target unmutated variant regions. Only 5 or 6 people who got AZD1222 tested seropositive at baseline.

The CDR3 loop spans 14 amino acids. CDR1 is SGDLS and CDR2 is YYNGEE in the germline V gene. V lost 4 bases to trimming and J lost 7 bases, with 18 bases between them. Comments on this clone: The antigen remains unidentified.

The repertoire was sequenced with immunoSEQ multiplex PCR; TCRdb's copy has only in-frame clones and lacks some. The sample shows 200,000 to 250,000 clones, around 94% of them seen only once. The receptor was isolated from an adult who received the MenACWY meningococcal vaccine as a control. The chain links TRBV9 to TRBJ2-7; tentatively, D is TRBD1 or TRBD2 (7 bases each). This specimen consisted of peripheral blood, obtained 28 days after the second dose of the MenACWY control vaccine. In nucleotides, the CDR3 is TGTGCCAGCAGCCTATGGCCAGGGGGGGAAGAGCAGTACTTC. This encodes CASSLWPGGEEQYF.